These T cell receptor beta chains were read from a single sample in a study of regulatory T cells in long-lasting Graves disease. From the multiplex PCR reads, TCRdb called clonotypes with MiXCR, one entry per CDR3 protein. The repertoire consists of about 660,000 distinct CDR3 sequences, with about 32% occurring once and the leading ten covering 40% to 50%. Sequenced material: peripheral blood mononuclear cells (PBMCs), taken when the disease was refractory, from a patient treated with antithyroid drugs. The receptors shown here come from a female donor with Graves disease. Each CDR3 is given with its conserved first and last residue. D genes are given only for firm matches. Expanded clones are given a class, and other clones once, few, many or no size at all.

abundance: -
d_gene: -
j_gene: TRBJ1-4
v_gene: TRBV7-9
CDR3nt: TGTGCCAGCAGCTTAGCCTCAGAGGTACTGTTTTTT
CDR3aa: CASSLASEVLFF

abundance: -
d_gene: TRBD2
j_gene: TRBJ2-5
v_gene: TRBV6-5
CDR3nt: TGTGCCAGCAGTTACGACGGGACTAGCGGGAGGGTAGAAGAGACCCAGTACTTC
CDR3aa: CASSYDGTSGRVEETQYF

abundance: -
d_gene: -
j_gene: TRBJ2-7
v_gene: TRBV12-3/TRBV12-4
CDR3nt: TGTGCCAGCAGTTTTTCCGGGGGCCCTTTGGACGAGCAGTACTTC
CDR3aa: CASSFSGGPLDEQYF

abundance: few
d_gene: -
j_gene: TRBJ2-2
v_gene: TRBV27
CDR3nt: TGTGCCAGCGGAAGAAACAGGGACGGCGGGGAGCTGTTTTTT
CDR3aa: CASGRNRDGGELFF

abundance: few
d_gene: -
j_gene: TRBJ1-1
v_gene: TRBV12-3/TRBV12-4
CDR3nt: TGTGCCAGCAGTCACCACCTCCGACAGACGAACACTGAAGCTTTCTTT
CDR3aa: CASSHHLRQTNTEAFF

abundance: -
d_gene: -
j_gene: TRBJ2-5
v_gene: TRBV12-5
CDR3nt: TGTGCTAGTGGTTTACCACCGGTTATGCAGTACTTC
CDR3aa: CASGLPPVMQYF

abundance: -
d_gene: TRBD1
j_gene: TRBJ2-2
v_gene: TRBV2
CDR3nt: TGTGCCAGCAGTGACAGGGGGCAGGAGAGCGGGGAGCTGTTTTTT
CDR3aa: CASSDRGQESGELFF

abundance: many
d_gene: -
j_gene: TRBJ1-2
v_gene: TRBV7-9
CDR3nt: TGTGCCAGCAGCTTAGCCGACTATGGCTACACCTTC
CDR3aa: CASSLADYGYTF

abundance: few
d_gene: -
j_gene: TRBJ1-1
v_gene: TRBV12-3/TRBV12-4
CDR3nt: TGTGCCAGCAGTTTAAGTTTCGGCAGATTCACTGAAGCTTTCTTT
CDR3aa: CASSLSFGRFTEAFF

abundance: -
d_gene: -
j_gene: TRBJ2-4
v_gene: TRBV28
CDR3nt: TGTGCCAGCAGTTTAGTCCTAGCAGGAGACATTCAGTACTTC
CDR3aa: CASSLVLAGDIQYF

abundance: -
d_gene: TRBD2
j_gene: TRBJ2-7
v_gene: TRBV12-5
CDR3nt: TGTGCTAGTACCCTCTGGTTGGGGTCTAGCGGGAGGGTCTCGCACGAGCAGTACTTC
CDR3aa: CASTLWLGSSGRVSHEQYF

abundance: -
d_gene: TRBD2
j_gene: TRBJ2-5
v_gene: TRBV5-1
CDR3nt: TGCGCCAGCAGTTCCGGACTAGCGCGAGAAGAGACCCAGTACTTC
CDR3aa: CASSSGLAREETQYF

abundance: many
d_gene: -
j_gene: TRBJ1-4
v_gene: TRBV28
CDR3nt: TGTGCCAGCAGTGCGGGGGGAGGGGCTAATGAAAAACTGTTTTTT
CDR3aa: CASSAGGGANEKLFF

abundance: -
d_gene: TRBD1
j_gene: TRBJ2-2
v_gene: TRBV29-1
CDR3nt: TGCAGCGTGGGACAGGGGGTAGGCACCGGGGAGCTGTTTTTT
CDR3aa: CSVGQGVGTGELFF

abundance: -
d_gene: TRBD2
j_gene: TRBJ2-7
v_gene: TRBV7-3
CDR3nt: TGTGCCAGCAGCTTCACGGGACTAGCGGTCTCCTACGAGCAGTACTTC
CDR3aa: CASSFTGLAVSYEQYF

abundance: few
d_gene: -
j_gene: TRBJ2-3
v_gene: TRBV27
CDR3nt: TGTGCCAGCAGTTCCCCGGGACTCAGCACAGATACGCAGTATTTT
CDR3aa: CASSSPGLSTDTQYF

abundance: -
d_gene: TRBD1
j_gene: TRBJ1-4
v_gene: TRBV5-4
CDR3nt: TGTGCCAGCAGCTTGCAAGGGGGGCAGGGGGCTCCTATTAATGAAAAACTGTTTTTT
CDR3aa: CASSLQGGQGAPINEKLFF